This TCR beta chain was identified in a study of cytomegalovirus exposure and HLA in healthy donors. At the level of the study: Roughly 85 million unique TCRs from HLA-typed donors were held in an early release of data. Study-level findings and limits: An analysis was carried out at a later point. It showed that HLA-associated TCR beta chains were more clonally expanded than equally common non-associated chains. Indistinguishable V segments such as TRBV6-2 and TRBV6-3 were excluded.

V lost 3 bases, J lost 6 bases, and 12 bases lay in between. This CDR3 has 14 amino acids. Germline CDR1 and CDR2: LNHDA and SQIVND (reference sequence). Regarding this clone: What it binds is not known.

The PCR was carried out with 60 Vbeta primers and 13 Jbeta primers. The data were produced by immunoSEQ multiplex PCR, yet TCRdb's version contains in-frame clones alone and is incomplete. The repertoire includes roughly 120,000 clones, around three quarters of them detected once, and around 0.79% sits in the top ten. The material sequenced was PBMCs. The TCR sequence derives from a woman aged 25 to 39 in good health and CMV-seronegative. The chain recombines TRBV19 with TRBJ1-5, with D possibly being TRBD1 (5 bases). The CDR3 loop reads CASSMWPTGQPQHF. CDR3 nucleotides: TGTGCCAGTAGTATGTGGCCTACAGGTCAGCCCCAGCATTTT.